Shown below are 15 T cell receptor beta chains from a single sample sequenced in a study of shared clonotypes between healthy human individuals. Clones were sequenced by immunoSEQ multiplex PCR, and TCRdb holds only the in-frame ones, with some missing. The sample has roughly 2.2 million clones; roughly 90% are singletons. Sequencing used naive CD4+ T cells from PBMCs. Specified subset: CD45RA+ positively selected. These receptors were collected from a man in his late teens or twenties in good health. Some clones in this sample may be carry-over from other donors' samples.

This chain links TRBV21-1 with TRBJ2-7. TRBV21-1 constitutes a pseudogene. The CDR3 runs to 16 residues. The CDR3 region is CASSSRGGPRAYEQYF. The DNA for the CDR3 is TGTGCCAGCAGCTCACGAGGTGGGCCTCGGGCCTACGAGCAGTACTTC.

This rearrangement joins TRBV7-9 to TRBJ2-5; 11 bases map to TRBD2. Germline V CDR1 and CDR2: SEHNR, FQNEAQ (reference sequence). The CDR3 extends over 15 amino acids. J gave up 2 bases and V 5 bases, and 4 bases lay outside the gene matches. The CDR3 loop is CASSLLAGVQETQYF. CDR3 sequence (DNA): TGTGCCAGCAGCCTACTAGCGGGAGTGCAAGAGACCCAGTACTTC.

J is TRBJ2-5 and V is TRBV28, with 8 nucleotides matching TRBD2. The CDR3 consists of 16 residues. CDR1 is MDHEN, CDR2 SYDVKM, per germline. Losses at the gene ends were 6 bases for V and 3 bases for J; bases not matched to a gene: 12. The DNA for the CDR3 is TGTGCCAGCAGCTTAGAATGGGCGGGAGGAAAAGAGACCCAGTACTTC. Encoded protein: CASSLEWAGGKETQYF. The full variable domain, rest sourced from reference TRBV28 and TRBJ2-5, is DVKVTQSSRYLVKRTGEKVFLECVQDMDHENMFWYRQDPGLGLRLIYFSYDVKMKEKGDIPEGYSVSREKKERFSLILESASTNQTSMYLCASSLEWAGGKETQYFGPGTRLLVL.

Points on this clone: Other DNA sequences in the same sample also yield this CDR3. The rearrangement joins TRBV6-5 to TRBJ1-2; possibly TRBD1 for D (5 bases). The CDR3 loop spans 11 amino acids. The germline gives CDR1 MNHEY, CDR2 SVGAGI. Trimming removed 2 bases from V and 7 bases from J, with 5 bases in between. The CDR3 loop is CASSYGGGYTF. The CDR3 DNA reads TGTGCCAGCAGTTACGGGGGTGGCTACACCTTC.

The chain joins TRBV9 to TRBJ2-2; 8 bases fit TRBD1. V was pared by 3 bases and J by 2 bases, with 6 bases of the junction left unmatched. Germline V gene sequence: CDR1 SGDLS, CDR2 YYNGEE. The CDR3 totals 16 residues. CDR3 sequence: CASSARTGRNTGELFF. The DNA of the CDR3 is TGTGCCAGCAGCGCACGGACAGGGCGAAACACCGGGGAGCTGTTTTTT.

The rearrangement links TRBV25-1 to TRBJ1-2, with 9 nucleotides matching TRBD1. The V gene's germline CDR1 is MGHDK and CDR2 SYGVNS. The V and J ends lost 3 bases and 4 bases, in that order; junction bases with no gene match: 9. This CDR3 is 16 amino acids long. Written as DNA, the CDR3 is TGTGCCAGCAGTGACTCGCCGGGACAGGGCACCTATGGCTACACCTTC. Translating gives CASSDSPGQGTYGYTF.

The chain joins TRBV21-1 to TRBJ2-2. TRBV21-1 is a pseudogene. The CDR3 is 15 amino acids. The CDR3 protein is CASSKVRNNTGELFF. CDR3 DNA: TGTGCCAGCAGCAAGGTAAGAAATAACACCGGGGAGCTGTTTTTT.

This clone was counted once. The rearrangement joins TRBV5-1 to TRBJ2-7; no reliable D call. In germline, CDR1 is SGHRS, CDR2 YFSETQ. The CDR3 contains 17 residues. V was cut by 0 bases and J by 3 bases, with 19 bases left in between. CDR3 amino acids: CASSLGVTRLGLYEQYF. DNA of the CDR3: TGCGCCAGCAGCTTGGGAGTGACCAGGCTAGGGCTCTACGAGCAGTACTTC. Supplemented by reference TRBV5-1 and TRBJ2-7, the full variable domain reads KAGVTQTPRYLIKTRGQQVTLSCSPISGHRSVSWYQQTPGQGLQFLFEYFSETQRNKGNFPGRFSGRQFSNSRSEMNVSTLELGDSALYLCASSLGVTRLGLYEQYFGPGTRLTVT.

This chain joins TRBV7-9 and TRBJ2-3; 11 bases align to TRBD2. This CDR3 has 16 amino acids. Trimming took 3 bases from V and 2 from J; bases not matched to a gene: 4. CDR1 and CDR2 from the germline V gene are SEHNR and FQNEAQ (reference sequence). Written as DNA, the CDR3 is TGTGCCAGCAGCTTGGGGACTAGCGGACTCACAGATACGCAGTATTTT. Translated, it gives CASSLGTSGLTDTQYF.

The CDR3 DNA reads as TGTGCCAGCAGCCCGGGACTAGCGGGAAAAGGTGAGCAGTTCTTC. Its protein product is CASSPGLAGKGEQFF. The V and J genes are TRBV11-2 and TRBJ2-1, with 13 bases fitting TRBD2. V shed 5 bases and J 9 bases; nucleotides not matched to a gene: 7. The CDR3 is 15 amino acids. Germline V gene data show CDR1 as SGHAT and CDR2 as FQNNGV.

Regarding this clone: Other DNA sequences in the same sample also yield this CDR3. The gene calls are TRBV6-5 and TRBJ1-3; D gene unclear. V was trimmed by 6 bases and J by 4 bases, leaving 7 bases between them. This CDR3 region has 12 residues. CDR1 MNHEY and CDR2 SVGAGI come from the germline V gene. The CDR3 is CASRVSGNTIYF. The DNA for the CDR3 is TGTGCCAGCAGGGTCTCGGGAAACACCATATATTTT.

CDR3 in DNA: TGTGCCAGCAGCTTGGGACAGATTAATGAAAAACTGTTTTTT. This gives the protein CASSLGQINEKLFF. The chain combines TRBV6-6 with TRBJ1-4; 7 positions agree with TRBD1. V lost 6 bases and J lost 4; bases outside the gene matches: 5. The CDR3 extends over 14 amino acids. Germline CDR1 and CDR2: MNHNY and SVGAGI (reference sequence).

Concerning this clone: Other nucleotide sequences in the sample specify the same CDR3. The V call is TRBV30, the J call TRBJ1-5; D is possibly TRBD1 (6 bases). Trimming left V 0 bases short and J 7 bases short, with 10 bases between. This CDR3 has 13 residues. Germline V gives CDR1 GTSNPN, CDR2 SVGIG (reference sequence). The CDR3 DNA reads TGTGCCTGGAGTGTAGGGGGGGGACAGCCCCAGCATTTT. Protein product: CAWSVGGGQPQHF.

CDR3 nucleotides: TGTGCCAGCAGCTCAGCACAGGGGTACGATGAGCAGTTCTTC. Amino acids: CASSSAQGYDEQFF. The V gene is TRBV5-5, the J gene TRBJ2-1, with 7 bases that match TRBD1. The CDR3 spans 14 residues. The V segment lost 3 bases and the J segment 8 bases; nucleotides outside the gene matches: 8. Germline values: CDR1 SGHKS, CDR2 YYEKEE (reference sequence).

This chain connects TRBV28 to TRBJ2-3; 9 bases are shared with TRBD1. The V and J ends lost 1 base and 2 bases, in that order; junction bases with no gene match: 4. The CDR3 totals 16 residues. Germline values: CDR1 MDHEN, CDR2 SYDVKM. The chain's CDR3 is CASSLSGTGFTDTQYF. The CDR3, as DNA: TGTGCCAGCAGTTTATCCGGGACAGGGTTCACAGATACGCAGTATTTT.